The following is a T cell receptor (beta chain) sequence with its context. The germline V and J ends were trimmed by 2 bases and 3 bases, with 18 bases remaining between them. The CDR3 is 17 amino acids. Germline V CDR1 and CDR2: LNHDA, SQIVND (reference sequence). This sample was included in a study of cytotoxic CD8 clonotypes in ibrutinib-treated CLL. On the study more broadly: Partial response was seen in about 24 patients and complete response in 2; after median roughly 6 years, approximately 14 stayed remitted, about twelve progressed. Average yields of approximately 230,000 productive templates and around 100,000 productive rearrangements characterized the samples.

Generated by immunoSEQ multiplex PCR, the TCRdb table keeps only in-frame clones and is missing some. The table records about 58,000 clones, roughly 70% of them present only once. The receptor's source is a human donor with chronic lymphocytic leukemia. V is TRBV19 and J is TRBJ2-3, with D perhaps given as TRBD1 or TRBD2 (5 bases each). This material consisted of PBMCs, taken after 12 months of ibrutinib treatment. In nucleotides, the CDR3 is TGTGCCAGTAGTATAATGGGCGCAGGGCCGGGAACAGATACGCAGTATTTT. It translates to CASSIMGAGPGTDTQYF.